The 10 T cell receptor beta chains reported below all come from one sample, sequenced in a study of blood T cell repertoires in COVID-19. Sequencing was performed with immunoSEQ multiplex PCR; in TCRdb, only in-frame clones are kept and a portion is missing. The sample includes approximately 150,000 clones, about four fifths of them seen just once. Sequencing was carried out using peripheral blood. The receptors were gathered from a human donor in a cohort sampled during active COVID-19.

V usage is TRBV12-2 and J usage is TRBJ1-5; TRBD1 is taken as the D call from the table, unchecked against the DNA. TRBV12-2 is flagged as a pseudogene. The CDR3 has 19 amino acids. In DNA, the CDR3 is TGTGCAAGTCGCACATCCGCAGGGGGCGGGTGGAAAAGCAATCAGCCCCAGCATTTT. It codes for CASRTSAGGGWKSNQPQHF.

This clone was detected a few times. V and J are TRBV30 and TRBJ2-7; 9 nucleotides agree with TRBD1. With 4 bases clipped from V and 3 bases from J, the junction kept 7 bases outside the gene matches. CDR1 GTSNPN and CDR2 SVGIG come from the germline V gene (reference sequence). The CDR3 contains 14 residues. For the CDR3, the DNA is TGTGCCTGGAACCCAGGGACAGGGAACTACGAGCAGTACTTC. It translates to CAWNPGTGNYEQYF.

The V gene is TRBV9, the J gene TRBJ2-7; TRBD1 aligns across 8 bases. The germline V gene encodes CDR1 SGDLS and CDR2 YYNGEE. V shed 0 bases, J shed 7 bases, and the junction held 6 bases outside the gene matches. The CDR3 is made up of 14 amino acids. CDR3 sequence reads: CASSVVPGGGEQYF. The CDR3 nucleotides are TGTGCCAGCAGCGTAGTTCCAGGGGGCGGTGAGCAGTACTTC. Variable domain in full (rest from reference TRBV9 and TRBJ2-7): DSGVTQTPKHLITATGQRVTLRCSPRSGDLSVYWYQQSLDQGLQFLIQYYNGEERAKGNILERFSAQQFPDLHSELNLSSLELGDSALYFCASSVVPGGGEQYFGPGTRLTVT.

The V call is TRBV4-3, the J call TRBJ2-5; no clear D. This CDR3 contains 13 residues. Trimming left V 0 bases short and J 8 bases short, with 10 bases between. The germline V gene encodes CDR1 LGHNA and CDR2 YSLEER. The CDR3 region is CASSQELVKTQYF. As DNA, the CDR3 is TGCGCCAGCAGCCAAGAGCTAGTTAAAACCCAGTACTTC.

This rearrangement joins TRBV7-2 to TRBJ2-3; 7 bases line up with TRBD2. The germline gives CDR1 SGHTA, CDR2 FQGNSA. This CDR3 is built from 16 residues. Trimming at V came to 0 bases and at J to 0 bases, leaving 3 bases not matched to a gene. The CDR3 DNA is TGTGCCAGCAGCTTAGCGCGGGGGACTAGCACAGATACGCAGTATTTT. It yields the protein CASSLARGTSTDTQYF.

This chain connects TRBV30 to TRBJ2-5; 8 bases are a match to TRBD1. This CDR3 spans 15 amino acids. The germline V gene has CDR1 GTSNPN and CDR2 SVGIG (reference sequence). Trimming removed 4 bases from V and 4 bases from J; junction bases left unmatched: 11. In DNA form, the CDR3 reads TGTGCCTGGACACCAGGGGGCGCCGACAGAGAGACCCAGTACTTC. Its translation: CAWTPGGADRETQYF.

CDR3: CAWSVLRGPGALHF. The CDR3 coding sequence is TGTGCCTGGAGTGTACTAAGAGGACCGGGAGCCCTCCACTTT. The chain recombines TRBV30 with TRBJ1-6; D is ambiguous. The CDR3 consists of 14 residues. Between the trimmed V and J ends, which lost 0 bases and 14 bases, there was a span of 17 bases. The germline CDR1 and CDR2 sequences are GTSNPN and SVGIG (reference sequence).

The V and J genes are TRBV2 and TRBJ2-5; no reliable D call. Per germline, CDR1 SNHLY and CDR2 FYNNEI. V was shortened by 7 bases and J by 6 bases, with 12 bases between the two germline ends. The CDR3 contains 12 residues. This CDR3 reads CASKSRSQTQYF. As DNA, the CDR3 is TGTGCCAGCAAAAGCCGTTCACAGACCCAGTACTTC. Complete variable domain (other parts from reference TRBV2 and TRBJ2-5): EPEVTQTPSHQVTQMGQEVILRCVPISNHLYFYWYRQILGQKVEFLVSFYNNEISEKSEIFDDQFSVERPDGSNFTLKIRSTKLEDSAMYFCASKSRSQTQYFGPGTRLLVL.

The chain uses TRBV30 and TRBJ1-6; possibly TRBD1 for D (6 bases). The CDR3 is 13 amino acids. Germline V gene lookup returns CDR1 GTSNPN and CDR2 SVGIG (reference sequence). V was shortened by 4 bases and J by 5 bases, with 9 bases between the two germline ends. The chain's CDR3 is CAWTGTNNSPLHF. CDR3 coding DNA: TGTGCCTGGACCGGGACAAATAATTCACCCCTCCACTTT.

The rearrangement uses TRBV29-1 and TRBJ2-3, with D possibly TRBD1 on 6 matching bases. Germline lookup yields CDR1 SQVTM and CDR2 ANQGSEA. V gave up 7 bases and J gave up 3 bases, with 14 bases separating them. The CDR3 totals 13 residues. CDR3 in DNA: TGCAGCGCCAGGGCAGGGGCAACAGATACGCAGTATTTT. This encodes CSARAGATDTQYF.